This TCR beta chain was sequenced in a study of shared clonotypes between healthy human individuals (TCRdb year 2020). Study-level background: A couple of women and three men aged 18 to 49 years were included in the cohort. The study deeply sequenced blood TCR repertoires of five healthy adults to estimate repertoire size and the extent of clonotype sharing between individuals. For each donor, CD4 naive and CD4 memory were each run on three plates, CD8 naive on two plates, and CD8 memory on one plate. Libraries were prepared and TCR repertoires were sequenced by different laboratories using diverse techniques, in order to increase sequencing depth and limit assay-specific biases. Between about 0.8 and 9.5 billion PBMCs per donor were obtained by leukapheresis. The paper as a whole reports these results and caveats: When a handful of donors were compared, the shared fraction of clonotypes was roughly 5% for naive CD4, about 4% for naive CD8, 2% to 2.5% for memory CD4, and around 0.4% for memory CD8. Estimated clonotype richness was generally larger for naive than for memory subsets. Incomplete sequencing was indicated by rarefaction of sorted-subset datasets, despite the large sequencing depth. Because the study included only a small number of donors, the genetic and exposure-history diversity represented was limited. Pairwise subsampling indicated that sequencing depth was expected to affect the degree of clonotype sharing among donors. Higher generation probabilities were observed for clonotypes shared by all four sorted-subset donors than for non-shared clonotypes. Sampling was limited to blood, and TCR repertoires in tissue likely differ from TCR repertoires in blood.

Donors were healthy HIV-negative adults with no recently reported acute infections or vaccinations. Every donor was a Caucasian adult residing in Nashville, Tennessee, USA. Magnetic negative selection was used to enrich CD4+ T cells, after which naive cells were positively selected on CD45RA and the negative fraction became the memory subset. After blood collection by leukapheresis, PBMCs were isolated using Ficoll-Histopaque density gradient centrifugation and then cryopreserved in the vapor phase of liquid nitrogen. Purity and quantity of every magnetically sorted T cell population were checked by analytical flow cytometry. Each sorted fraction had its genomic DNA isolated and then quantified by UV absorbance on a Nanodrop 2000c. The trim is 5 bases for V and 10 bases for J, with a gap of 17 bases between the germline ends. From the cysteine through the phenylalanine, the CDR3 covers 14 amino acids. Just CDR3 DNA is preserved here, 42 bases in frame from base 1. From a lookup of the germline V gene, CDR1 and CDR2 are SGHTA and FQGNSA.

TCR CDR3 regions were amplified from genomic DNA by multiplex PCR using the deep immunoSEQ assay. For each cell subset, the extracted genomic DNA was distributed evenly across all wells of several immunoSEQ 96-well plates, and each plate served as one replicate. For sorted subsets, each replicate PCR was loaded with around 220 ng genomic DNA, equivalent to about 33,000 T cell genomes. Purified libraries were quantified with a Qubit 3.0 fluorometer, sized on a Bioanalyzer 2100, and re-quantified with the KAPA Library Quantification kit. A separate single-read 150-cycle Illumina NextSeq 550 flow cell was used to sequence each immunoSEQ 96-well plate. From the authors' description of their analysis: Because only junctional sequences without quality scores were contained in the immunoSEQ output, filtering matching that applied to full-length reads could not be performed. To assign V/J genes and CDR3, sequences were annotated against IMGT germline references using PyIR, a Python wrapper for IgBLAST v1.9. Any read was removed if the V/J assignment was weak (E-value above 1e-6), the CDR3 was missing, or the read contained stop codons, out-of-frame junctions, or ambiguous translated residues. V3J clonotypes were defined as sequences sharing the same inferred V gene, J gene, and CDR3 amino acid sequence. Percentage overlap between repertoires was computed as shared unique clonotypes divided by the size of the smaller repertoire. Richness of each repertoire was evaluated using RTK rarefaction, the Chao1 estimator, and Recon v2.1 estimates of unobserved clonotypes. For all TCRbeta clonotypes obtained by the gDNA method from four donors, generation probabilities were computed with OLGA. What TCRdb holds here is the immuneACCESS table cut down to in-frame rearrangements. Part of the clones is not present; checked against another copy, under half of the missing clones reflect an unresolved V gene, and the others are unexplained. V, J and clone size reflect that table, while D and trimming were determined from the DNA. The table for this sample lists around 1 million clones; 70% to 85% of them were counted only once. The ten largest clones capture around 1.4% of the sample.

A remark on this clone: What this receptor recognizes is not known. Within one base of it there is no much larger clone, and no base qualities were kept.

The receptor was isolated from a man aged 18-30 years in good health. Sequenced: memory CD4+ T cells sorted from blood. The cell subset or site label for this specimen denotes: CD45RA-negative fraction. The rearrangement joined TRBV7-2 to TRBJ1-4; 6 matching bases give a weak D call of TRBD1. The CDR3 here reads CASSPRQRGGKLFF. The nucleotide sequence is TGTGCCAGCAGCCCACGACAGAGGGGGGGAAAACTGTTTTTT. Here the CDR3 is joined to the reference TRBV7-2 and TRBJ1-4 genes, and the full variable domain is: GAGVSQSPSNKVTEKGKDVELRCDPISGHTALYWYRQSLGQGLEFLIYFQGNSAPDKSGLPSDRFSAERTGGSVSTLTIQRTQQEDSAVYLCASSPRQRGGKLFFGSGTQLSVL.